The 30 T cell receptor beta chains given below trace back to one sample, sequenced in a study of T-cell memory formation after mild COVID-19. TCRdb re-analysed the 5' RACE reads in MiXCR, keeping a single row per CDR3 protein. The sample contains 300,000 to 350,000 distinct CDR3 sequences, 15% to 20% of which appear only once. Sequenced: PBMCs or a T cell subset sorted from them (not recorded which). These receptors all stem from a man between 18 and 35 years old who had mild COVID-19 (a few samples of this study predate the infection). Cell type and time point are not known.

The rearrangement uses TRBV12-5 and TRBJ1-5; D remains ambiguous. V was pared by 0 bases and J by 12 bases, with 12 bases between. The germline V gene encodes CDR1 LGHNT and CDR2 FRNRAP. CDR3 length: 13 amino acids. The CDR3 protein is CASGLVPVSVQHF. Here the CDR3 DNA reads TGTGCTAGTGGTTTGGTTCCGGTGTCAGTCCAGCATTTT.

The J gene is TRBJ1-6, the V gene TRBV5-1; 8 bases align to TRBD1. The CDR3 consists of 13 residues. The junction had 0 bases not matched to a gene; V was cut back by 5 bases and J by 5 bases. Germline V gene lookup returns CDR1 SGHRS and CDR2 YFSETQ. CDR3 coding DNA: TGCGCCAGCAGGGGACAGGATAATTCACCCCTCCACTTT. It codes for CASRGQDNSPLHF.

There are many counts of this clonotype. The chain joins TRBV12-3 or TRBV12-4 to TRBJ2-7; TRBD2 might be the D (6 bases). The V end lost 6 bases, the J end lost 9 bases, and 21 bases lay between the germline ends. There are 14 residues in the CDR3. Here the CDR3 DNA reads TGTGCCAGCAGCCTACGAACCCGGGACTCCCGGCAGTACTTC. Its protein is CASSLRTRDSRQYF.

This clonotype was seen a handful of times. The rearrangement joins TRBV9 to TRBJ2-7; the match to TRBD2 covers 12 bases. CDR1 and CDR2 from the germline V gene are SGDLS and YYNGEE. This CDR3 contains 14 residues. The V gene end was trimmed by 3 bases and the J gene end by 4 bases; junction bases not matched to a gene: 2. The CDR3 DNA reads as TGTGCCAGCAGCGCGACTAGCGGGGGTTACGAGCAGTACTTC. Protein: CASSATSGGYEQYF.

This clonotype has ten or more counts. This sequence joins TRBV2 and TRBJ2-1, with 11 bases lining up with TRBD2. V gave up 8 bases and J gave up 7 bases; unmatched junction bases: 16. In germline, CDR1 is SNHLY, CDR2 FYNNEI. The CDR3 has 17 amino acids. CDR3 sequence: CASGTPELAGEENEQFF. The CDR3 coding sequence is TGTGCCAGCGGCACTCCCGAACTAGCGGGGGAAGAGAATGAGCAGTTCTTC.

This clonotype was seen at least ten times. V gene TRBV4-2 combines with J gene TRBJ2-2; 8 nucleotides match TRBD2. Germline trimming cut 5 bases from V and 0 bases from J; bases unmatched to any gene: 5. This CDR3 region has 16 residues. From germline, CDR1 is LGHNA and CDR2 YNFKEQ. CDR3 in amino acids: CASSEAGASNTGELFF. CDR3 DNA: TGTGCCAGCAGCGAAGCGGGGGCATCGAACACCGGGGAGCTGTTTTTT.

The chain joins TRBV4-1 to TRBJ2-2; the match to TRBD1 covers 9 bases. The J segment lost 6 bases and the V segment lost 3 bases, leaving 8 bases of the junction unmatched. The V gene's germline CDR1 is MGHRA and CDR2 YSYEKL. The CDR3 has 16 residues. The CDR3 sequence is CASSHIGQGWSGELFF. CDR3 coding DNA: TGCGCCAGCAGCCATATTGGACAGGGGTGGTCCGGGGAGCTGTTTTTT.

The gene calls are TRBV6-4 and TRBJ2-6; no reliable D call. The length of the CDR3 is 15 residues. Trimming took 6 bases from V and 0 from J, leaving 9 bases between them. Germline V lookup: CDR1 MRHNA, CDR2 SNTAGT. CDR3 sequence (DNA): TGTGCCAGCAGCGCGGACCCCTCTGGGGCCAACGTCCTGACTTTC. Its translation is CASSADPSGANVLTF.

The chain employs TRBV7-2 and TRBJ1-6, with TRBD1 as a possible D gene (6 bases). Germline V gene lookup returns CDR1 SGHTA and CDR2 FQGNSA. The V end lost 4 bases, the J end lost 10 bases, and 14 bases lay between the germline ends. The CDR3 sequence is 14 residues long. The CDR3 DNA reads as TGTGCCAGCAGCTCCCGGGGGCTAGGGTCACCCCTCCACTTT. Amino acid sequence: CASSSRGLGSPLHF.

There are many counts of this clonotype. The rearrangement uses TRBV4-1 and TRBJ1-5; D is unclear. In germline, CDR1 is MGHRA, CDR2 YSYEKL. Trimming left V 1 base short and J 7 bases short, with 17 bases between. CDR3 length: 16 amino acids. CDR3 sequence reads: CASSQGAYRWEQPQHF. The CDR3 region has the DNA TGCGCCAGCAGCCAAGGAGCTTACCGTTGGGAGCAGCCCCAGCATTTT.

V gene TRBV18 combines with J gene TRBJ2-1; 8 bases agree with TRBD2. V gave up 6 bases and J gave up 4 bases; unmatched junction bases: 8. The CDR3 extends over 15 amino acids. Germline V gene lookup returns CDR1 KGHSH and CDR2 LQKENI. The DNA of the CDR3 is TGTGCCAGCTCCCCCGGGAGGGATTCATACAATGAGCAGTTCTTC. Translation: CASSPGRDSYNEQFF.

The chain uses TRBV12-3 or TRBV12-4 and TRBJ2-7; weak D call: TRBD2 (5 bases). Trimming took 1 base from V and 6 from J, leaving 13 bases between them. The CDR3 loop spans 14 amino acids. CDR3 DNA: TGTGCCAGCAGTTTAGGGATGGAGGCTGGCGAGCAGTACGTC. Residues: CASSLGMEAGEQYV.

In the case of this clonotype: One base away lies a much larger clone, so this may be a sequencing read error. The rearrangement links TRBV29-1 to TRBJ2-1, with TRBD2 matching over 13 bases. CDR3 length: 17 amino acids. The V gene's germline CDR1 is SQVTM and CDR2 ANQGSEA. CDR3 residues: CSVGGLAGFALHNELFF. The CDR3 bases are TGCAGCGTTGGGGGACTAGCGGGGTTCGCCCTCCACAATGAGCTGTTCTTC.

This clonotype was picked up a small number of times. The V and J genes are TRBV2 and TRBJ2-5, with D possibly TRBD2 on 5 matching bases. This CDR3 spans 15 amino acids. Germline CDR1 SNHLY, CDR2 FYNNEI. Trimming stripped 3 bases from V and 6 bases from J, with 17 bases between. Here the CDR3 reads CASSDAGEGWQTQYF. For the CDR3, the DNA is TGTGCCAGCAGTGACGCGGGCGAGGGATGGCAGACCCAGTACTTC.

The rearrangement links TRBV6-2 or TRBV6-3 to TRBJ2-7, with D possibly being TRBD2 (6 bases). The CDR3 runs to 12 residues. Trimming shortened V by 5 bases and J by 8 bases, and 13 bases separated the two germline ends. The germline V gene encodes CDR1 MNHEY and CDR2 SVGEGT. CDR3 coding DNA: TGTGCCAGCAGTGCGCTGGGGGGACAGCAGTACGTC. Its protein is CASSALGGQQYV.

The chain recombines TRBV20-1 with TRBJ1-2, with D tentatively TRBD1 (6 bases). The V gene lost 1 base and the J gene lost 4 bases, with 10 bases spanning the gap. The germline V gene has CDR1 DFQATT and CDR2 SNEGSKA (reference sequence). The CDR3 consists of 13 residues. DNA of the CDR3: TGCAGTGCTAGAGGGACAGCGCTCTATGGCTACACCTTC. Its protein is CSARGTALYGYTF.

This clonotype was recorded at least ten times. The V and J genes are TRBV7-2 and TRBJ2-1; D remains ambiguous. This CDR3 is 11 amino acids long. Trimming cost V 1 base and J 9 bases, with 4 bases left between them. CDR1 and CDR2 (germline): SGHTA, FQGNSA. The CDR3 DNA reads as TGTGCCAGCAGCTTAGGTAGTGAGCAGTTCTTC. Its translation is CASSLGSEQFF.

The V gene is TRBV20-1, the J gene TRBJ1-2, with 11 nucleotides matching TRBD1. This CDR3 region has 15 residues. J lost 5 bases, V lost 0 bases, and 5 bases had no gene match. Germline CDR1 and CDR2: DFQATT and SNEGSKA (reference sequence). The CDR3 region is CSAREGTGGWYGYTF. The CDR3 DNA sequence: TGCAGTGCTAGAGAAGGGACAGGGGGATGGTATGGCTACACCTTC.

The gene calls are TRBV5-1 and TRBJ1-2; D is uncertain. Deletions cut 4 bases from V and 5 bases from J, with 12 bases between. Germline CDR1 and CDR2: SGHRS and YFSETQ. The CDR3 spans 13 residues. CDR3 nucleotides: TGCGCCAGCAGCCGGGAAGGAGGGTATGGCTACACCTTC. Translated: CASSREGGYGYTF.

V and J are TRBV12-3 or TRBV12-4 and TRBJ1-1; perhaps TRBD1 as D (6 bases). Trimming took off 6 bases at V and 7 bases at J, with 21 bases between the two ends. CDR3 length equals 15 residues. The CDR3 is CASSLSGTKGVEAFF. The CDR3 region has the DNA TGTGCCAGCAGCCTTTCCGGGACAAAAGGAGTTGAAGCTTTCTTT.

The chain carries TRBV10-3 and TRBJ1-2; no reliable D call. V dropped 0 bases and J dropped 0 bases, with 11 bases sitting between them. CDR3 length equals 16 residues. The germline CDR1 and CDR2 sequences are ENHRY and SYGVKD. For the CDR3, the DNA is TGTGCCATCAGTGAGTCAAGGACTCAAACTAACTATGGCTACACCTTC. Amino acid sequence: CAISESRTQTNYGYTF.

This clonotype has only a few counts. The rearrangement links TRBV4-3 to TRBJ2-7; tentatively, D is TRBD1 or TRBD2 (6 bases each). The CDR3 has 14 amino acids. The V gene lost 4 bases and the J gene lost 2 bases, with 12 bases spanning the gap. The V gene's germline CDR1 is LGHNA and CDR2 YSLEER. The CDR3 region is CASSLQGGPYEQYF. The CDR3 DNA is TGCGCCAGCAGCCTACAGGGAGGACCCTACGAGCAGTACTTC.

In this sample, this clonotype turned up a few times. The V gene is TRBV7-2, the J gene TRBJ1-4; no clear D. Trimming stripped 5 bases from V and 8 bases from J, with 9 bases between. Germline values: CDR1 SGHTA, CDR2 FQGNSA. The CDR3 is 12 residues long. The CDR3 DNA reads as TGTGCCAGCAGCGCTATAGGGGAAAAACTGTTTTTT. It codes for CASSAIGEKLFF.

This chain links TRBV29-1 with TRBJ1-1; no firm D call. The ends were cut back, 2 bases at V and 4 bases at J, with 5 bases in the middle. CDR1 SQVTM and CDR2 ANQGSEA come from the germline V gene. The CDR3 runs to 11 residues. In nucleotides, the CDR3 is TGCAGCGTTGAATATAGCACTGAAGCTTTCTTT. Protein product: CSVEYSTEAFF.

V gene TRBV6-5 combines with J gene TRBJ2-3; possible D gene TRBD1, 6 bases. The V gene's germline CDR1 is MNHEY and CDR2 SVGAGI. Trimming shortened V by 6 bases and J by 2 bases, and 18 bases separated the two germline ends. CDR3 length: 16 residues. CDR3 amino acids: CASSPRGLTVTDTQYF. CDR3 sequence (DNA): TGTGCCAGCAGCCCCAGGGGCCTAACCGTCACAGATACGCAGTATTTT.

Details on this clonotype: One end of the junction is discordant with germline, which a read error may explain. This sequence joins TRBV27 and TRBJ2-4; D is tentatively TRBD1 or TRBD2 (6 bases each). The CDR3 has 11 residues. Germline CDR1 and CDR2: MNHEY and SMNVEV (reference sequence). The CDR3 bases are TGTGCCCGCAGGAGGGGGGACATTCAGTACTTC. Residues: CARRRGDIQYF.

This clonotype was counted between two and nine times. The V and J genes are TRBV12-3 or TRBV12-4 and TRBJ2-5, with 9 bases lining up with TRBD2. V was clipped by 5 bases and J by 4 bases; unmatched bases: 8. The CDR3 loop spans 15 amino acids. CDR3 in amino acids: CASSAVAGGLETQYF. Here the CDR3 DNA reads TGTGCCAGCAGTGCTGTTGCGGGGGGGCTAGAGACCCAGTACTTC.

This chain links TRBV4-1 with TRBJ2-1, with D unresolved. Germline V gives CDR1 MGHRA, CDR2 YSYEKL. This CDR3 comprises 13 residues. The ends were cut back, 1 base at V and 9 bases at J, with 10 bases in the middle. CDR3: CASSQGVLGEQFF. DNA for the CDR3: TGCGCCAGCAGCCAAGGAGTCTTAGGTGAGCAGTTCTTC.

The rearrangement uses TRBV3-2 and TRBJ2-5. TRBV3-2 corresponds to a pseudogene. The CDR3 extends over 15 amino acids. CDR3 amino acids: CASSRTTGFQETQYF. CDR3 bases: TGTGCCAGCAGCCGTACGACGGGGTTCCAAGAGACCCAGTACTTC.

This clonotype has a count of ten or more. The chain recombines TRBV12-3 or TRBV12-4 with TRBJ2-3; 8 nucleotides line up with TRBD2. Unmatched junction bases numbered 7, after V lost 8 bases and J lost 3 bases. The CDR3 sequence is 14 residues long. CDR3: CASALGGGTDTQYF. CDR3 nucleotides: TGTGCCAGCGCTCTCGGGGGGGGGACAGATACGCAGTATTTT.